This T cell receptor beta chain was retrieved from a study of blood T cell repertoires in COVID-19. Study information: PBMCs, B-cell-depleted T cells, or T cells provided the cDNA or gDNA that made up the material.

This CDR3 has 14 residues. Germline values: CDR1 SGHRS, CDR2 YFSETQ. V shed 6 bases, J shed 3 bases, and the junction held 9 bases outside the gene matches. The data were produced by immunoSEQ multiplex PCR, yet TCRdb's version contains in-frame clones alone and is incomplete. The repertoire consists of around 97,000 clones, with over 75% occurring once and the leading ten covering about 20%. The material sequenced was peripheral blood. The chain has TRBV5-1 and TRBJ2-7; TRBD1 matches 7 bases. The receptor was derived from a human donor in a cohort sampled during active COVID-19. The CDR3 nucleotides are TGCGCCAGCACCCAACCGGGACAGAACTACGAGCAGTACTTC. As protein: CASTQPGQNYEQYF.